This T cell receptor (beta chain) was sequenced in a study of vaccination and CD4 T cells after COVID-19. Study in general: Post-vaccination samples were procured at a median of 72 days following dose two (range 14 to 241).

The CDR3 consists of 16 residues. Germline CDR1 SGHVS, CDR2 FNYEAQ. Remarks on this clonotype: Its antigen is undetermined. One end of the junction fails to match germline, which may point to a read error.

Cultured CD4+ T-cell DNA underwent Oncomine TCR Beta short-read sequencing. TCRdb ran MiXCR on the PCR reads and lists one entry per CDR3 protein. The sample lists more than 9,500 distinct CDR3 sequences, under 60% seen once, with approximately 20% in the top ten. Specified treatment: approximately nine-day PBMC culture with coronavirus spike peptide pools or control peptides (ViraFEST assay). ViraFEST used peptide pools to expand antigen-specific T cells, then sequenced TCRs. The chain uses TRBV7-6 and TRBJ2-5; 10 nucleotides agree with TRBD2. The TCR was taken from a human donor with COVID-19. The sample in question was cultured CD4+ T cells from blood, obtained after SARS-CoV-2 vaccination. In DNA form, the CDR3 reads TGTGCTAGCAGCTTAGAACCAGCGGGGGGGCGAGAGACCCAGTACTTC. It codes for CASSLEPAGGRETQYF.